This T cell receptor (beta chain) comes out of a study of beta chain features in type 1 diabetes. V gave up 7 bases and J gave up 6 bases, with 21 bases separating them. The CDR3 extends over 15 amino acids. Germline V gives CDR1 MNHEY, CDR2 SMNVEV (reference sequence). TCRB transcripts that were expressed got sequenced, as all of the isolated RNA had been reverse transcribed. Sequenced by immunoSEQ multiplex PCR; TCRdb stores in-frame clones only, minus some. The sample lists about 140,000 clones, 6.9% seen once, with about 1.5% in the top ten. This sequence was found in a woman in her twenties or thirties in good health. Specimen: central memory CD4+ T cells from blood. The J gene is TRBJ1-2, the V gene TRBV27, with D possibly matching TRBD1 (6 bases). The CDR3 sequence is CASKEGNGRGNGYTF. DNA for the CDR3: TGTGCCAGCAAAGAGGGGAACGGCAGGGGTAATGGCTACACCTTC.